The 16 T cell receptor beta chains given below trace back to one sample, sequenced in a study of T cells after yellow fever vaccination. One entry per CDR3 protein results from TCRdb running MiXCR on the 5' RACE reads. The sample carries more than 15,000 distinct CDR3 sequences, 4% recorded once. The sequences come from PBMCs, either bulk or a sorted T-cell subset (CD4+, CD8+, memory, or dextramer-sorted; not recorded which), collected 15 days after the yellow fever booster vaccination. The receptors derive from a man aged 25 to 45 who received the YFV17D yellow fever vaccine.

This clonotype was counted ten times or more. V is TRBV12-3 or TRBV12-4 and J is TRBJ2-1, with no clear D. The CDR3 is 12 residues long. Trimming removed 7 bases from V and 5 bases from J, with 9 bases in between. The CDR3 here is CASNWQNNEQFF. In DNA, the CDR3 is TGTGCCAGCAATTGGCAGAACAATGAGCAGTTCTTC.

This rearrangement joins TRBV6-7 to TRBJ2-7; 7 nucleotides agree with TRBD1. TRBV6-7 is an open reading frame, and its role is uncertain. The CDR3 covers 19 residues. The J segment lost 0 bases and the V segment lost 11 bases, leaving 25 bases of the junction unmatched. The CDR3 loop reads CAFSLRLGTAQASSYEQYF. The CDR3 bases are TGTGCCTTCAGTTTACGGCTTGGGACAGCTCAGGCCAGCTCCTACGAGCAGTACTTC.

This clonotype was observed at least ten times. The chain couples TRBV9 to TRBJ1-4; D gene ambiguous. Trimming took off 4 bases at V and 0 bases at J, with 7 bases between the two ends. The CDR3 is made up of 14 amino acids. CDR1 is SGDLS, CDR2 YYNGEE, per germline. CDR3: CASSWGTTNEKLFF. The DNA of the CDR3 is TGTGCCAGCAGCTGGGGAACAACTAATGAAAAACTGTTTTTT.

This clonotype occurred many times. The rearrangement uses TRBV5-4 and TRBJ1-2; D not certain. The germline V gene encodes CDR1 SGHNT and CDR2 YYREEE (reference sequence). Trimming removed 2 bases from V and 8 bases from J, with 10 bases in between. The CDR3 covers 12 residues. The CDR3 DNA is TGTGCCAGCAGCTTCCATTCGGGGGGCTACACCTTC. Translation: CASSFHSGGYTF.

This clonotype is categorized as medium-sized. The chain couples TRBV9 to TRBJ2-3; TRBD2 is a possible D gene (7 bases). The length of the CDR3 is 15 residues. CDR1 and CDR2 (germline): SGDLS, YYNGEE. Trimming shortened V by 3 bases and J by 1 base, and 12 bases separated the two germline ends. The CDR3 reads CASSGGGGRTDTQYF. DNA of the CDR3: TGTGCCAGCAGCGGGGGGGGCGGCCGCACAGATACGCAGTATTTT. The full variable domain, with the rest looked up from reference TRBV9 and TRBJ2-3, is DSGVTQTPKHLITATGQRVTLRCSPRSGDLSVYWYQQSLDQGLQFLIQYYNGEERAKGNILERFSAQQFPDLHSELNLSSLELGDSALYFCASSGGGGRTDTQYFGPGTRLTVL.

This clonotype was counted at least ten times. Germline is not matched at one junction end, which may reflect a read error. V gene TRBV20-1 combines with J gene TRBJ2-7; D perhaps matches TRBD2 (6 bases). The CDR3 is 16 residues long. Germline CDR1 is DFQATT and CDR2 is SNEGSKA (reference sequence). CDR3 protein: CCARDTWGSGYYEQYF. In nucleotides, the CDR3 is TGCTGTGCTAGAGATACCTGGGGTAGCGGTTACTACGAGCAGTACTTC.

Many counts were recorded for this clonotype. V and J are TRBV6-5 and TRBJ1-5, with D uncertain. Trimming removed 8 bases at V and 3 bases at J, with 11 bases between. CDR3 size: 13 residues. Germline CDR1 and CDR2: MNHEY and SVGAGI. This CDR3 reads CASQRGSNQPQHF. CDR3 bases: TGTGCCAGCCAGCGCGGGTCCAATCAGCCCCAGCATTTT.

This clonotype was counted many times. CDR3 bases: TGTGCCATCGCCACCTCAGATACGCAGTATTTT. Protein product: CAIATSDTQYF. The rearrangement links TRBV10-3 to TRBJ2-3; D unclear. Trimming shortened V by 8 bases and J by 4 bases, and 7 bases separated the two germline ends. Germline V CDR1 and CDR2: ENHRY, SYGVKD. The CDR3 is made up of 11 amino acids.

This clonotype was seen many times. The CDR3 DNA follows: TGTGCCAGCAGTTCAGCGGACAGGGCGAATGACACTGAAGCTTTCTTT. This codes for CASSSADRANDTEAFF. The chain couples TRBV6-5 to TRBJ1-1; 8 bases align to TRBD1. Germline V gene sequence: CDR1 MNHEY, CDR2 SVGAGI. J gave up 3 bases and V 4 bases, and 10 bases lay outside the gene matches. The CDR3 is 16 residues long.

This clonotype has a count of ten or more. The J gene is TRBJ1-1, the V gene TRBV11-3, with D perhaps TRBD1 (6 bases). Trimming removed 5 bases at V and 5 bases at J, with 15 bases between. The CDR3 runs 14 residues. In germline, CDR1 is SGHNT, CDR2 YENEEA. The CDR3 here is CASSPQGPGTEAFF. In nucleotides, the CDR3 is TGTGCCAGCAGCCCTCAGGGGCCCGGAACTGAAGCTTTCTTT.

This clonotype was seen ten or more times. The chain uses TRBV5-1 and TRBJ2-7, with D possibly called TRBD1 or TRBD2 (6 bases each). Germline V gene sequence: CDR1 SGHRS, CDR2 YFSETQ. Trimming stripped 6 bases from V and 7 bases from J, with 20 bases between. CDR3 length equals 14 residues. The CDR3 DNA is TGCGCCAGCAAGTTGGGGGGCGCAGTCTATGAGCAGTACTTC. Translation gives CASKLGGAVYEQYF.

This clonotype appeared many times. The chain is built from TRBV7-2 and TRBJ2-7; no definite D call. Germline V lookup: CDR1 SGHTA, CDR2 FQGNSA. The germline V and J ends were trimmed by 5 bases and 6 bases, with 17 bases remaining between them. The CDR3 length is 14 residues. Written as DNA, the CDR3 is TGTGCCAGCAGCCCGACCCAAGGGATCATCGAGCAGTACTTC. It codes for CASSPTQGIIEQYF.

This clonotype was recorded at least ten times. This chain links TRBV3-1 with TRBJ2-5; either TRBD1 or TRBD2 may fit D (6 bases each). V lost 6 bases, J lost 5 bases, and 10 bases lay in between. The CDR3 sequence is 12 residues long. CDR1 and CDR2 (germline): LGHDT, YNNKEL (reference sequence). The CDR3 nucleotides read TGTGCCAGCAGAGAAGGGGGGGAGACCCAGTACTTC. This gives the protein CASREGGETQYF.

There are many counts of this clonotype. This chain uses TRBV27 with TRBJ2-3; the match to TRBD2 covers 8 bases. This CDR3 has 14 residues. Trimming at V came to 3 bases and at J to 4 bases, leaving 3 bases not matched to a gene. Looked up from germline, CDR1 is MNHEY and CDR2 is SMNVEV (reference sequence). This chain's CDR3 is CASSFAGGPDTQYF. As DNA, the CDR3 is TGTGCCAGCAGTTTTGCGGGAGGACCAGATACGCAGTATTTT.

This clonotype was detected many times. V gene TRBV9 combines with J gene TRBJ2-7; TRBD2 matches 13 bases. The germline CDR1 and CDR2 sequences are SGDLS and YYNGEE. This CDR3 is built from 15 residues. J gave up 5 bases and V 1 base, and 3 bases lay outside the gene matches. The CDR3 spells CASSVRGLAGDEQYF. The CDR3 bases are TGTGCCAGCAGCGTAAGAGGACTAGCGGGGGACGAGCAGTACTTC. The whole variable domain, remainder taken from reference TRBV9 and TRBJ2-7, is DSGVTQTPKHLITATGQRVTLRCSPRSGDLSVYWYQQSLDQGLQFLIQYYNGEERAKGNILERFSAQQFPDLHSELNLSSLELGDSALYFCASSVRGLAGDEQYFGPGTRLTVT.

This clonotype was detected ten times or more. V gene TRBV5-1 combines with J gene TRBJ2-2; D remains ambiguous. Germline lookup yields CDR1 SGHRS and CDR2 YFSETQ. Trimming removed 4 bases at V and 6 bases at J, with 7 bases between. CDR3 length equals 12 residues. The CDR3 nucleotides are TGCGCCAGCAGCATGGAACCCGGGGAGCTGTTTTTT. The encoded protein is CASSMEPGELFF.